These T cell receptor beta chains were read from a single sample in a study of blood T cell repertoires in COVID-19. The protocol was immunoSEQ multiplex PCR, while the TCRdb copy is restricted to in-frame clones and leaves out a portion. The sample has around 88,000 clones, approximately 81% seen once. The sequencing sample was made of peripheral blood. The receptors originated from a man aged 60 to 75 with acute or convalescent COVID-19. The CDR3 runs from the conserved cysteine through the conserved F or W. The D gene is left open where the match is weak. Part of the rows lack a size; the others show once, few, many or a class for expanded clones.

>TRBV19|few|TRBD1|TRBJ1-1
TGTGCCAGTAGCCCCTCTTGGACAGGGGAAGAAGCTTTCTTT
CASSPSWTGEEAFF
>TRBV5-1|-|TRBD1|TRBJ2-5
TGCGCCAGCAGCCCCACAGGGGGCTTTGGGGAGACCCAGTACTTC
CASSPTGGFGETQYF
>TRBV6-5|-|-|TRBJ2-7
TGTGCCAGCCGGACTTACAGTATTTACTCCTACGAGCAGTACTTC
CASRTYSIYSYEQYF
>TRBV19|-|TRBD1|TRBJ2-3
TGTGCCAGTAGTATCGTCGGGACAGGGGGCAGATCAGATACGCAGTATTTT
CASSIVGTGGRSDTQYF
>TRBV20-1|-|TRBD1|TRBJ2-1
TGCAGTGCTAGTAGAACCGGGACAGGGACACAAGAGCAGTTCTTC
CSASRTGTGTQEQFF
>TRBV6-5|-|-|TRBJ2-7
TGTGCCAGCAGTTACTCGACAGCTACCTCGGCCCACGAGCAGTACTTC
CASSYSTATSAHEQYF
>TRBV20-1|-|TRBD2|TRBJ2-1
TGCAGTGCAGGAATAGCGGGGGAGCAGTTCTTC
CSAGIAGEQFF
>TRBV2|-|-|TRBJ2-1
TGTGCCAGCAGTGCGAGTTCGAATGAGCAGTTCTTC
CASSASSNEQFF
>TRBV5-4|once|TRBD1|TRBJ2-1
TGTGCCAGCAGCTCTTACGGACAGGGGTCCTACAATGAGCAGTTCTTC
CASSSYGQGSYNEQFF
>TRBV24-1|-|TRBD2|TRBJ2-1
TGTGCCACCAGTGATAGCCGACTAGCGGGAGTCGGTGAGCAGTTCTTC
CATSDSRLAGVGEQFF
>TRBV6-5|few|-|TRBJ1-1
TGTGCCAGCAGTACCCGATACGGGAACACTGAAGCTTTCTTT
CASSTRYGNTEAFF
>TRBV27|-|TRBD1|TRBJ1-2
TGTGCCAGCAGGATCAGGGGGGACGGACCTATTAACTATGGCTACACCTTC
CASRIRGDGPINYGYTF
>TRBV27|-|-|TRBJ2-1
TGTGCCAGCCGTTCTGGGGGCGCTGACAATGAGCAGTTCTTC
CASRSGGADNEQFF
>TRBV7-2|-|TRBD1|TRBJ1-1
TGTGCCAGCAGCTTAGGAGGACAGGGTTCGGCTGAAGCTTTCTTT
CASSLGGQGSAEAFF
>TRBV11-2|-|-|TRBJ1-1
TGTGCCAGCAGCTTTATTACCTGGGGCGAAGCTTTCTTT
CASSFITWGEAFF
>TRBV6-1|-|-|TRBJ2-7
TGTGCCAGCAGTGAACGAAGCCACGAGCAGTACTTC
CASSERSHEQYF
>TRBV15|-|-|TRBJ1-4
TGTGCCACCAGCAGACAGGGTCGGATGGCTAATGAAAAACTGTTTTTT
CATSRQGRMANEKLFF
>TRBV28|once|-|TRBJ2-3
TGTGCCAGCAGGGGAGGAACAGATACGCAGTATTTT
CASRGGTDTQYF
>TRBV6-2/TRBV6-3|-|TRBD1|TRBJ2-1
TGTGCCAGCAGTTACTTCCAGGGGGCACTCCACAATGAGCAGTTCTTC
CASSYFQGALHNEQFF
>TRBV19|once|TRBD1|TRBJ2-1
TGTGCCAGTAGCCCTCAGCCCGGGACAGGGGGGGCCTACAATGAGCAGTTCTTC
CASSPQPGTGGAYNEQFF
>TRBV19|many|TRBD2|TRBJ2-7
TGTGCCAGTAGTATAGTTAGCGGGAGTACCTACGAGCAGTACTTC
CASSIVSGSTYEQYF
>TRBV5-6|-|TRBD1|TRBJ2-1
TGTGCCAGCAGCCAGACAGGGGCAAACCTCTACAATGAGCAGTTCTTC
CASSQTGANLYNEQFF
>TRBV6-2/TRBV6-3|-|TRBD1|TRBJ1-5
TGTGCCAGCAGTTATATAGGGGGCGATCAGCCCCAGCATTTT
CASSYIGGDQPQHF
>TRBV5-3|-|TRBD2|TRBJ2-1
TGTGCCAGAAGCCCGGGACTAGCGGGAGACGTTGAGCAGTTCTTC
CARSPGLAGDVEQFF
>TRBV6-5|-|TRBD2|TRBJ2-5
TGTGCCAGCAGAACTAGCGGGACGGAGACCCAGTACTTC
CASRTSGTETQYF
>TRBV7-9|-|TRBD1|TRBJ2-3
TGTGCCAGCAGCTTAGACAGGGGGCAGACAGATACGCAGTATTTT
CASSLDRGQTDTQYF
>TRBV5-1|-|-|TRBJ1-2
TGCGCCAGCAGCTTGGGTGCGGGGGCTGTTAGGGGCTACACCTTC
CASSLGAGAVRGYTF
>TRBV15|-|TRBD2|TRBJ2-6
TGTGCCACCAGCGCTCCCTTCGGGGGGGGCTCCGGGGCCAACGTCCTGACTTTC
CATSAPFGGGSGANVLTF
>TRBV30|-|-|TRBJ1-5
TGTGCCTGGAGTGTAGGAGGGGCGAATCAGCCCCAGCATTTT
CAWSVGGANQPQHF
>TRBV10-3|-|TRBD1|TRBJ2-6
TGTGCCATCAGTGATACAGGGGACTCTGGGGCCAACGTCCTGACTTTC
CAISDTGDSGANVLTF
>TRBV2|-|-|TRBJ2-1
TGTGCCAGCAGTATATCTAGCTGGTCCGCGCAGTTCTTC
CASSISSWSAQFF
>TRBV2|-|-|TRBJ1-1
TGTGCCAGCAGGTTCAGGGTTACTGAAGCTTTCTTT
CASRFRVTEAFF
>TRBV27|-|TRBD1|TRBJ2-5
TGTGCCAGCAGTTTGACCGGGACAGGGAGAGAGACCCAGTACTTC
CASSLTGTGRETQYF
>TRBV5-4|-|-|TRBJ1-2
TGTGCCAGCAGCTTGGAAACACGAAACTATGGCTACACCTTC
CASSLETRNYGYTF
>TRBV27|-|TRBD1|TRBJ2-7
TGTGCCAGCAGTTTGACAGGGCTCCTTTACGAGCAGTACTTC
CASSLTGLLYEQYF
>TRBV19|-|TRBD2|TRBJ2-1
TGTGCCAGTAGTATACCACAAAAGGGACTAGGTAATGAGCAGTTCTTC
CASSIPQKGLGNEQFF
>TRBV19|few|-|TRBJ2-7
TGTGCCAGTAGTGGGGACAAGAACGAGCAGTACTTC
CASSGDKNEQYF
>TRBV18|-|-|TRBJ1-4
TGTGCCAGCTCACGATTACAGGCGGCTAATGAAAAACTGTTTTTT
CASSRLQAANEKLFF
>TRBV7-6|-|-|TRBJ1-1
TGTGCCAGCAGCCTTATCCCACCCGGACCGACAGAGAACACTGAAGCTTTCTTT
CASSLIPPGPTENTEAFF
>TRBV19|-|-|TRBJ2-4
TGTGCCAGTAGCCTATTAACGGTTCAGTACTTC
CASSLLTVQYF
>TRBV7-2|-|TRBD2|TRBJ2-1
TGTGCCAGCAGCTTATTACTAGCGGAGGGGGATGAGCAGTTCTTC
CASSLLLAEGDEQFF
>TRBV7-6|-|TRBD2|TRBJ2-7
TGTGCCAGCAGCTTAGAGGGCGGGGGGCGGTACGAGCAGTACTTC
CASSLEGGGRYEQYF
>TRBV18|-|-|TRBJ1-5
TGTGCCAGCTCACCAGGGCAGGGTCATCAGCCCCAGCATTTT
CASSPGQGHQPQHF
>TRBV7-9|-|TRBD2|TRBJ2-7
TGTGCCAGCCGACCTAGCAATAGCGGGTACGAGCAGTACTTC
CASRPSNSGYEQYF
>TRBV21-1|-|-|TRBJ2-5
TGTGCCAGCAGCAAAGCCCAGACTAGCGGGAGCCACCTCGGGACCCAGTACTTC
CASSKAQTSGSHLGTQYF
>TRBV7-2|few|TRBD1|TRBJ2-7
TGTGCCAGCAGCCGTACCGGGACAGATTCCTACGAGCAGTACTTC
CASSRTGTDSYEQYF
>TRBV28|-|-|TRBJ1-5
TGTGCCAGCAGTTTACGGGGGGCGAGCCAGCCCCAGCATTTT
CASSLRGASQPQHF
>TRBV9|-|TRBD2|TRBJ2-7
TGTGCCAGCAGCCCAAGTCTGGGGGGGGTCAGCAACGAGCAGTACTTC
CASSPSLGGVSNEQYF
>TRBV28|-|-|TRBJ1-2
TGTGCCAGCAGTTCATCACAGGGATTCTATGGCTACACCTTC
CASSSSQGFYGYTF
>TRBV19|-|TRBD2|TRBJ2-1
TGTGCCAGTAGTATAGATCGATACGGGAGGAATCGCAATGAGCAGTTCTTC
CASSIDRYGRNRNEQFF
>TRBV27|-|TRBD1|TRBJ1-5
TGTGCCAGCAGACCGACAGGGAGCAATCAGCCCCAGCATTTT
CASRPTGSNQPQHF
>TRBV4-3|-|-|TRBJ1-2
TGCGCCAGCAGCCAACAGGGGTATTATGGCTACACCTTC
CASSQQGYYGYTF
>TRBV10-2|once|TRBD1|TRBJ1-6
TGCGCCAGCAAGTCGGACAGGGGGCTCGGTAATTCACCCCTCCACTTT
CASKSDRGLGNSPLHF
>TRBV5-1|-|TRBD2|TRBJ2-1
TGCGCCAGCAGCAAATTACTAGCGGGAGGGCCAGGGAATGAGCAGTTCTTC
CASSKLLAGGPGNEQFF
>TRBV9|-|-|TRBJ2-7
TGTGCCAGCAGCGTAGCCGGAGGGTCCGAGCAGTACTTC
CASSVAGGSEQYF